This passage covers 27 T cell receptor beta chains from one sample sequenced in a study of T cell responses to AZD1222 COVID-19 vaccine. Repertoires were generated with immunoSEQ multiplex PCR, while TCRdb's copy carries only in-frame clones and drops some. The sample contains some 130,000 clones, 88% of which appear only once. The sequences come from peripheral blood, collected on day 0 of MenACWY control vaccination. These receptors all come from an adult in good health.

The chain is built from TRBV4-1 and TRBJ2-7; unclear D gene. The CDR3 is made up of 16 amino acids. V dropped 3 bases and J dropped 2 bases, with 17 bases sitting between them. Germline values: CDR1 MGHRA, CDR2 YSYEKL. CDR3 in amino acids: CASSQAFRTRTYEQYF. DNA for the CDR3: TGCGCCAGCAGCCAGGCCTTTCGGACCCGGACCTACGAGCAGTACTTC.

The chain links TRBV5-4 to TRBJ1-2, with 9 positions matching TRBD1. The CDR3 is 15 residues long. Germline V CDR1 and CDR2: SGHNT, YYREEE (reference sequence). The V segment lost 4 bases and the J segment 3 bases; nucleotides outside the gene matches: 7. This CDR3 reads CASSKGDRAYYGYTF. CDR3 DNA sequence: TGTGCCAGCAGCAAGGGGGACAGGGCCTACTATGGCTACACCTTC.

This chain uses TRBV7-9 with TRBJ2-5, with D uncertain. This CDR3 region has 12 residues. CDR1 is SEHNR and CDR2 is FQNEAQ in the germline V gene (reference sequence). Deletions cut 7 bases from V and 0 bases from J, with 6 bases between. CDR3 in DNA: TGTGCCAGCATCCCGAACCAAGAGACCCAGTACTTC. Translated, it gives CASIPNQETQYF.

V usage is TRBV6-4 and J usage is TRBJ2-2; TRBD2 is a possible D gene (5 bases). The CDR3 is made up of 12 amino acids. V lost 5 bases, J lost 12 bases, and 13 bases lay in between. Looked up from germline, CDR1 is MRHNA and CDR2 is SNTAGT. DNA for the CDR3: TGTGCCAGCAGTCTCCGGGATCTGAAGCTGTTTTTT. Translated: CASSLRDLKLFF.

This clone came up many times. The chain joins TRBV6-5 to TRBJ1-3; no reliable D call. Trimming left V 0 bases short and J 0 bases short, with 9 bases between. CDR3 size: 16 residues. Germline V lookup: CDR1 MNHEY, CDR2 SVGAGI. CDR3 sequence reads: CASSYSIFDSGNTIYF. In nucleotides, the CDR3 is TGTGCCAGCAGTTACTCGATTTTCGACTCTGGAAACACCATATATTTT.

The V call is TRBV2, the J call TRBJ1-5, with D tentatively TRBD1 (5 bases). Trimming took 8 bases from V and 5 from J, leaving 10 bases between them. The CDR3 has 12 residues. The germline CDR1 and CDR2 sequences are SNHLY and FYNNEI. As DNA, the CDR3 is TGTGCCAGCTCGACAGCTGATCAGCCCCAGCATTTT. It specifies CASSTADQPQHF.

The CDR3 nucleotides read TGTGCCAGCAGCTTAAAGGCGGAGACTGAAGCTTTCTTT. Translation gives CASSLKAETEAFF. The V gene is TRBV7-3, the J gene TRBJ1-1; no reliable D call. Per germline, CDR1 SGHTA and CDR2 FQGTGA. The ends were cut back, 1 base at V and 5 bases at J, with 8 bases in the middle. The length of the CDR3 is 13 residues.

This chain links TRBV4-1 with TRBJ2-2; 13 bases match TRBD2. With 1 base clipped from V and 8 bases from J, the junction kept 7 bases outside the gene matches. Germline V gene lookup returns CDR1 MGHRA and CDR2 YSYEKL. The CDR3 runs 17 residues. In DNA, the CDR3 is TGCGCCAGCAGCCAAGCCGGGACTAGCGGGGCTCAAGGGGAGCTGTTTTTT. It translates to CASSQAGTSGAQGELFF.

The chain carries TRBV5-1 and TRBJ2-7; the match to TRBD2 covers 9 bases. The CDR3 has 14 residues. Per germline, CDR1 SGHRS and CDR2 YFSETQ. V lost 3 bases, J lost 4 bases, and 5 bases stayed unmatched. This CDR3 is CASSSLAGGYEQYF. For the CDR3, the DNA is TGCGCCAGCAGCTCCCTTGCGGGAGGGTACGAGCAGTACTTC.

The gene calls are TRBV7-3 and TRBJ2-2, with D uncertain. In germline, CDR1 is SGHTA, CDR2 FQGTGA. The CDR3 length is 14 residues. With 5 bases removed from V and 5 bases from J, the gap between germline ends came to 12 bases. The CDR3 protein is CASSPVVETGELFF. The CDR3 DNA reads TGTGCCAGCAGCCCGGTAGTTGAAACCGGGGAGCTGTTTTTT. The full variable domain, completed using reference TRBV7-3 and TRBJ2-2, is GAGVSQTPSNKVTEKGKYVELRCDPISGHTALYWYRQSLGQGPEFLIYFQGTGAADDSGLPNDRFFAVRPEGSVSTLKIQRTERGDSAVYLCASSPVVETGELFFGEGSRLTVL.

This chain links TRBV28 with TRBJ2-3; the D is unclear. CDR1 is MDHEN and CDR2 is SYDVKM in the germline V gene. Trimming removed 6 bases from V and 2 bases from J, with 6 bases in between. CDR3 length: 12 amino acids. CDR3: CASSRFTDTQYF. The CDR3 region has the DNA TGTGCCAGCAGCCGATTCACAGATACGCAGTATTTT.

The V gene is TRBV11-1, the J gene TRBJ1-2; the D is unclear. The CDR3 is made up of 12 amino acids. Germline V gene data show CDR1 as SGHAT and CDR2 as FQDESV (reference sequence). Trimming left V 4 bases short and J 1 base short, with 4 bases between. CDR3 loop: CASSSNNYGYTF. In nucleotides, the CDR3 is TGTGCCAGCAGCTCGAATAACTATGGCTACACCTTC. The entire variable domain, with the rest obtained from reference TRBV11-1 and TRBJ1-2, is as follows: EAEVAQSPRYKITEKSQAVAFWCDPISGHATLYWYRQILGQGPELLVQFQDESVVDDSQLPKDRFSAERLKGVDSTLKIQPAELGDSAMYLCASSSNNYGYTFGSGTRLTVV.

V gene TRBV28 combines with J gene TRBJ1-2, with D perhaps matching TRBD1 (5 bases). The V and J ends lost 5 bases and 2 bases respectively, with 9 bases between them. Looked up from germline, CDR1 is MDHEN and CDR2 is SYDVKM. This CDR3 is 13 amino acids long. In DNA, the CDR3 is TGTGCCAGCAGTCCGACAGTCAACTATGGCTACACCTTC. Translation: CASSPTVNYGYTF.

The chain couples TRBV24-1 to TRBJ2-1; D may be TRBD2 (6 bases). Germline assignment: CDR1 KGHDR and CDR2 SFDVKD. The CDR3 spans 14 residues. Between the trimmed V and J ends, which lost 10 bases and 5 bases, there was a span of 17 bases. This CDR3 reads CATSRRTTHNEQFF. The CDR3 nucleotides are TGTGCCACTTCGAGGCGGACTACCCACAATGAGCAGTTCTTC.

The CDR3 here is CASSIESGTRREPLHF. The CDR3 DNA is TGTGCCAGTAGTATAGAGTCCGGGACACGGCGTGAACCCCTCCACTTT. This rearrangement joins TRBV19 to TRBJ1-6, with D maybe TRBD1 (6 bases). The ends were cut back, 0 bases at V and 12 bases at J, with 18 bases in the middle. Germline V CDR1 and CDR2: LNHDA, SQIVND (reference sequence). This CDR3 is built from 16 residues.

The chain uses TRBV3-1 (or the pseudogene TRBV3-2) and TRBJ2-5; D uncertain. V lost 3 bases and J 2 bases, leaving 4 bases between the germline ends. This CDR3 is 12 amino acids long. The germline V gene has CDR1 LGHDT and CDR2 YNNKEL (reference sequence). The CDR3, as DNA: TGTGCCAGCAGCCAGAGTCAAGAGACCCAGTACTTC. It encodes CASSQSQETQYF.

This clone was seen more than once but under ten times. This chain connects TRBV6-5 to TRBJ1-1; D is possibly TRBD1 (6 bases). V was clipped by 4 bases and J by 6 bases, with 12 bases between them. The CDR3 contains 13 residues. Looked up from germline, CDR1 is MNHEY and CDR2 is SVGAGI. In DNA, the CDR3 is TGTGCCAGCAGTTCCCAGGGGCTGCCTGAAGCTTTCTTT. Translating gives CASSSQGLPEAFF.

The J gene is TRBJ2-3, the V gene TRBV4-2, with a possible D match to TRBD1 (5 bases). CDR3 length: 15 residues. Between the trimmed V and J ends, which lost 0 bases and 4 bases, there was a span of 11 bases. Germline V CDR1 and CDR2: LGHNA, YNFKEQ. The CDR3 DNA is TGTGCCAGCAGCCAAGATGGCAGGGTCTCAGATACGCAGTATTTT. It encodes CASSQDGRVSDTQYF.

As DNA, the CDR3 is TGTGCCAGCCGAGGACAGTATAATTCACCCCTCCACTTT. As protein: CASRGQYNSPLHF. The gene calls are TRBV27 and TRBJ1-6, with D perhaps TRBD1 (6 bases). The CDR3 spans 13 residues. V lost 8 bases and J lost 4, with 9 bases in between. CDR1 is MNHEY, CDR2 SMNVEV, per germline (reference sequence).

The chain joins TRBV28 to TRBJ1-1, with 7 bases that match TRBD1. The CDR3 covers 16 residues. V lost 1 base and J lost 1; bases outside the gene matches: 6. Germline loops: CDR1 MDHEN, CDR2 SYDVKM. CDR3 sequence reads: CASSLSAGDRNTEAFF. CDR3 nucleotide sequence: TGTGCCAGCAGTTTATCGGCAGGGGACAGGAACACTGAAGCTTTCTTT.

The chain recombines TRBV5-1 with TRBJ2-2, with 11 bases matching TRBD1. V was clipped by 6 bases and J by 7 bases; unmatched bases: 11. CDR1 is SGHRS, CDR2 YFSETQ, per germline. CDR3 length: 16 amino acids. In DNA form, the CDR3 reads TGCGCCAGCAACTCCCTCGGACAGGGGGCCAGCGGGGAGCTGTTTTTT. It translates to CASNSLGQGASGELFF.

The CDR3 sequence: CASSQAWVESYEQYF. In DNA form, the CDR3 reads TGTGCCAGCAGCCAAGCTTGGGTGGAATCCTACGAGCAGTACTTC. The J gene is TRBJ2-7, the V gene TRBV4-2; D call uncertain. V was clipped by 1 base and J by 1 base, with 11 bases between them. The CDR3 length is 15 residues. CDR1 and CDR2 (germline): LGHNA, YNFKEQ.

The chain is built from TRBV5-1 and TRBJ2-7; D may be TRBD1 (6 bases). Germline CDR1 reads SGHRS; CDR2 reads YFSETQ. The CDR3 consists of 15 residues. Between the trimmed V and J ends, which lost 0 bases and 2 bases, there was a span of 12 bases. CDR3 DNA sequence: TGCGCCAGCAGCTTGGTAGGGGCAGGGGCCTACGAGCAGTACTTC. Translating gives CASSLVGAGAYEQYF.

The V and J genes are TRBV3-1 (or the pseudogene TRBV3-2) and TRBJ1-6; TRBD1 aligns across 8 bases. The CDR3 is made up of 16 amino acids. V trimming: 4 bases; J trimming: 9 bases; junction bases outside the gene matches: 11. Germline V gives CDR1 LGHDT, CDR2 YNNKEL (reference sequence). CDR3 residues: CASSPHGQGGISPLHF. The CDR3 nucleotides read TGTGCCAGCAGCCCCCACGGACAGGGAGGAATTTCACCCCTCCACTTT.

The rearrangement uses TRBV4-1 and TRBJ2-1; TRBD2 agrees at 11 bases. In germline, CDR1 is MGHRA, CDR2 YSYEKL. The CDR3 extends over 17 amino acids. J was trimmed by 5 bases and V by 2 bases; bases with no gene match: 8. The CDR3 sequence: CASSQPWGLADNNEQFF. DNA for the CDR3: TGCGCCAGCAGCCAACCATGGGGACTAGCGGACAACAATGAGCAGTTCTTC.

This chain links TRBV28 with TRBJ1-2; 8 nucleotides line up with TRBD1. The germline V gene encodes CDR1 MDHEN and CDR2 SYDVKM. The CDR3 has 15 residues. With 5 bases clipped from V and 3 bases from J, the junction kept 8 bases outside the gene matches. CDR3 amino acids: CASSPATGVDYGYTF. CDR3 in DNA: TGTGCCAGCAGTCCAGCGACAGGGGTGGACTATGGCTACACCTTC.

The chain links TRBV5-4 to TRBJ1-1; D not resolved. Germline CDR1 SGHNT, CDR2 YYREEE (reference sequence). This CDR3 has 12 amino acids. CDR3 in amino acids: CGAGSENTEAFF. The CDR3 region has the DNA TGTGGGGCGGGGTCGGAGAACACTGAAGCTTTCTTT. The full variable domain, completed using reference TRBV5-4 and TRBJ1-1, is ETGVTQSPTHLIKTRGQQVTLRCSSQSGHNTVSWYQQALGQGPQFIFQYYREEENGRGNFPPRFSGLQFPNYSSELNVNALELDDSALYLCGAGSENTEAFFGQGTRLTVV.